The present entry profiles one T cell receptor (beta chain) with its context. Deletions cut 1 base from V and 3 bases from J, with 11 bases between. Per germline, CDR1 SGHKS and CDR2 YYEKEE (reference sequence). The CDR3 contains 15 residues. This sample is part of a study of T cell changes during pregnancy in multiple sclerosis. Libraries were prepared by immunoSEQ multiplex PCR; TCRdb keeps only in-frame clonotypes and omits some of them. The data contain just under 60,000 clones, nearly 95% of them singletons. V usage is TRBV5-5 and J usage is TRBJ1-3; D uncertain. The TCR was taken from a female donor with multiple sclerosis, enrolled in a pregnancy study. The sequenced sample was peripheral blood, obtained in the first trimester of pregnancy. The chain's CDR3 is CASSLREALGNTIYF. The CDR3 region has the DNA TGTGCCAGCAGCTTGAGAGAGGCGCTTGGAAACACCATATATTTT.